A single sample gave rise to the 5 T cell receptor beta chains below, sequenced in a study of OX40 agonist ivuxolimab in advanced cancers. TCRdb's table, derived via immunoSEQ multiplex PCR, lists solely in-frame clones and lacks some. The sample consists of tens of thousands of clones, approximately 92% of them appearing once. This specimen was CD4+ or CD8+ T cells sorted from blood, taken in a trial of the OX40 agonist ivuxolimab. These receptors originate from an adult with an advanced solid tumor such as melanoma, head and neck, liver or kidney cancer.

The CDR3, as DNA: TGTGCCAGCAGCTTAGCTACTAGCGGGACGTTCTACGAGCAGTACTTC. Its protein product is CASSLATSGTFYEQYF. This chain joins TRBV7-2 and TRBJ2-7; the match to TRBD2 covers 10 bases. The CDR3 covers 16 residues. V lost 0 bases to trimming and J lost 3 bases; unmatched junction nucleotides: 5. Germline assignment: CDR1 SGHTA and CDR2 FQGNSA.

This chain connects TRBV29-1 to TRBJ2-3; no reliable D call. V lost 1 base to trimming and J lost 1 base, with 9 bases between them. CDR3 size: 14 residues. CDR1 and CDR2 from the germline V gene are SQVTM and ANQGSEA. CDR3: CSVEVVKGTDTQYF. CDR3 nucleotides: TGCAGCGTTGAAGTGGTCAAAGGCACAGATACGCAGTATTTT.

The CDR3 spells CSVDLEGILYGYTF. In nucleotides, the CDR3 is TGCAGCGTTGATTTAGAGGGAATCCTCTATGGCTACACCTTC. The chain has TRBV29-1 and TRBJ1-2; the D is unclear. Germline V gene data show CDR1 as SQVTM and CDR2 as ANQGSEA. The CDR3 is 14 residues long. Trimming removed 3 bases at V and 4 bases at J, with 15 bases between.

A single count supports this clone. The rearrangement links TRBV5-1 to TRBJ2-2, with D perhaps being TRBD1 or TRBD2 (6 bases each). Trimming cost V 7 bases and J 0 bases, with 13 bases left between them. Germline V gives CDR1 SGHRS, CDR2 YFSETQ. The CDR3 is 15 amino acids. In DNA, the CDR3 is TGCGCCAGCGCCGGGGGCCAGTCGAACACCGGGGAGCTGTTTTTT. Translated: CASAGGQSNTGELFF.

The genes are TRBV7-8 and TRBJ2-7, with 7 positions matching TRBD2. The CDR3 covers 14 residues. Per the germline V gene, CDR1 is SGHVS and CDR2 is FQNEAQ. Unmatched junction bases numbered 3, after V lost 1 base and J lost 3 bases. The CDR3 DNA follows: TGTGCCAGCAGCTTAGGTCGCGGGAGCTACGAGCAGTACTTC. Residues: CASSLGRGSYEQYF.